This T cell receptor (beta chain) was identified during a study of T cell responses to AZD1222 COVID-19 vaccine. Study observations and caveats: It should be noted that donors were predominantly white British and more often female, and clonal diversity was possibly underestimated.

Some clones are missing from TCRdb's copy, which holds only in-frame ones; the method was immunoSEQ multiplex PCR. The table includes under 50,000 clones, roughly 88% detected once. This clone was detected only once. Its antigen is unidentified. Trimming cost V 7 bases and J 7 bases; bases outside gene matches: 4. CDR3 length: 11 residues. Germline assignment: CDR1 MDHEN and CDR2 SYDVKM. The source of this sequence is an adult who received the MenACWY meningococcal vaccine as a control. Sample: peripheral blood, taken 28 days after the second dose of the MenACWY control vaccine. The chain uses TRBV28 and TRBJ2-7, with TRBD1 identical over 7 bases. The CDR3 DNA reads TGTGCCAGCAAGGACAGGTGGGAGCAGTACTTC. Translation: CASKDRWEQYF.